The 18 T cell receptor beta chains below all came from one sample that was sequenced in a study of cytomegalovirus exposure and HLA in healthy donors. Researchers ran the PCR with 60 Vbeta and 13 Jbeta primers. Clones were sequenced by immunoSEQ multiplex PCR, and TCRdb holds only the in-frame ones, with some missing. This table has about 120,000 clones, less than 80% appearing once. Sequenced: PBMCs. The source of these receptors is a woman aged 40 to 50 in good health and CMV-seropositive.

This chain joins TRBV20-1 and TRBJ1-1; D is uncertain. The CDR3 has 11 residues. The germline V and J ends were trimmed by 5 bases and 0 bases, with 4 bases remaining between them. Germline V gene sequence: CDR1 DFQATT, CDR2 SNEGSKA (reference sequence). CDR3 coding DNA: TGCAGTGCTTCTTTGAACACTGAAGCTTTCTTT. It is translated as CSASLNTEAFF.

This chain connects TRBV25-1 to TRBJ2-3; D unresolved. This CDR3 spans 11 amino acids. The ends were cut back, 6 bases at V and 3 bases at J, with 4 bases in the middle. The germline V gene has CDR1 MGHDK and CDR2 SYGVNS. CDR3 loop: CASRETDTQYF. The CDR3 DNA reads as TGTGCCAGCAGAGAGACAGATACGCAGTATTTT.

V is TRBV6-6 and J is TRBJ1-4; 7 nucleotides align to TRBD1. The germline V gene has CDR1 MNHNY and CDR2 SVGAGI (reference sequence). J lost 6 bases, V lost 5 bases, and 9 bases had no gene match. This CDR3 comprises 15 residues. The CDR3 sequence is CASSDRTGADEKLFF. The CDR3 DNA follows: TGTGCCAGCAGTGACCGGACAGGAGCGGATGAAAAACTGTTTTTT.

The gene calls are TRBV10-3 and TRBJ2-7; TRBD1 agrees at 9 bases. J gave up 2 bases and V 2 bases, and 4 bases lay outside the gene matches. The CDR3 has 15 amino acids. CDR1 is ENHRY, CDR2 SYGVKD, per germline. In DNA form, the CDR3 reads TGTGCCATCAGTGAGGGACAGGGGATCCCCTACGAGCAGTACTTC. It translates to CAISEGQGIPYEQYF.

This chain links TRBV7-7 with TRBJ2-5; D not certain. The CDR3 runs 13 residues. Germline V gene data show CDR1 as SSHAT and CDR2 as FNYEAQ (reference sequence). V lost 4 bases and J lost 1, with 7 bases in between. The CDR3 DNA is TGTGCCAGCAGCTCCCCATCCCAAGAGACCCAGTACTTC. As protein: CASSSPSQETQYF.

A single count supports this clone. This chain connects TRBV7-9 to TRBJ1-3, with no clear D. Deletions cut 8 bases from V and 0 bases from J, with 17 bases between. The CDR3 runs 16 residues. Germline V lookup: CDR1 SEHNR, CDR2 FQNEAQ (reference sequence). The DNA of the CDR3 is TGTGCCAGCGTTCGGCCTAGAGGGAACTCTGGAAACACCATATATTTT. As protein: CASVRPRGNSGNTIYF.

This chain links TRBV30 with TRBJ2-2, with D perhaps matching TRBD2 (5 bases). V was shortened by 3 bases and J by 4 bases, with 18 bases between the two germline ends. In germline, CDR1 is GTSNPN, CDR2 SVGIG (reference sequence). The CDR3 covers 16 residues. The CDR3 DNA reads TGTGCCTGGAGACTAGGTGTACTAGGCCCCACCGGGGAGCTGTTTTTT. This gives the protein CAWRLGVLGPTGELFF.

The chain recombines TRBV27 with TRBJ2-1; 8 bases are a match to TRBD2. V dropped 2 bases and J dropped 4; count of bases not matched to a gene: 4. CDR1 MNHEY and CDR2 SMNVEV come from the germline V gene (reference sequence). The CDR3 contains 15 residues. As DNA, the CDR3 is TGTGCCAGCAGTTTAGCGACTAGCGCGTACAATGAGCAGTTCTTC. Amino acid sequence: CASSLATSAYNEQFF.

This clone was observed a few times. The chain couples TRBV9 to TRBJ1-2, with TRBD1 matching 12 bases. The CDR3 runs to 16 residues. V gave up 2 bases and J gave up 6 bases; unmatched junction bases: 8. CDR1 is SGDLS and CDR2 is YYNGEE in the germline V gene. CDR3: CASSVRPGQGANGYTF. DNA of the CDR3: TGTGCCAGCAGCGTCCGACCGGGACAGGGGGCTAATGGCTACACCTTC.

The chain joins TRBV6-1 to TRBJ2-7; 9 positions match TRBD2. Germline CDR1 is MNHNS and CDR2 is SASEGT. This CDR3 contains 15 residues. V gave up 4 bases and J gave up 3 bases; unmatched junction bases: 7. The CDR3: CASSGSRAGGYEQYF. For the CDR3, the DNA is TGTGCCAGCAGTGGAAGTCGAGCGGGAGGCTACGAGCAGTACTTC.

This chain uses TRBV4-3 with TRBJ2-7, with 7 bases identical to TRBD1. Trimming removed 6 bases from V and 4 bases from J; junction bases left unmatched: 6. This CDR3 comprises 13 residues. Germline CDR1 is LGHNA and CDR2 is YSLEER. CDR3 amino acids: CASSRDSRYEQYF. The CDR3, as DNA: TGCGCCAGCAGTAGGGACAGCCGGTACGAGCAGTACTTC.

The V call is TRBV7-9, the J call TRBJ2-7; 7 bases align to TRBD1. Germline V gene lookup returns CDR1 SEHNR and CDR2 FQNEAQ (reference sequence). The CDR3 covers 14 residues. V gave up 5 bases and J gave up 3 bases; unmatched junction bases: 7. The CDR3 here is CASSPPGQSYEQYF. The CDR3 region has the DNA TGTGCCAGCAGCCCGCCGGGACAGAGCTACGAGCAGTACTTC.

The chain has TRBV4-1 and TRBJ2-3; no clear D gene. This CDR3 region has 17 residues. Per the germline V gene, CDR1 is MGHRA and CDR2 is YSYEKL. V was clipped by 4 bases and J by 2 bases, with 19 bases between them. DNA of the CDR3: TGCGCCAGCAGCCGAACTTTGGCCGGAGTCTACACAGATACGCAGTATTTT. Its protein product is CASSRTLAGVYTDTQYF.

The CDR3 sequence: CASATLRFTGELFF. In DNA, the CDR3 is TGTGCCAGCGCGACTTTAAGGTTCACCGGGGAGCTGTTTTTT. The V call is TRBV18, the J call TRBJ2-2, with D unclear. The CDR3 contains 14 residues. Germline CDR1 KGHSH, CDR2 LQKENI. V was trimmed by 8 bases and J by 4 bases, leaving 14 bases between them.

The DNA of the CDR3 is TGTGCCAGTTCCTCGACAGGGAACACTGAAGCTTTCTTT. It is translated as CASSSTGNTEAFF. The V and J genes are TRBV19 and TRBJ1-1; D might be TRBD1 (6 bases). Germline lookup yields CDR1 LNHDA and CDR2 SQIVND (reference sequence). Trimming left V 8 bases short and J 1 base short, with 11 bases between. This CDR3 is built from 13 residues.

V usage is TRBV4-3 and J usage is TRBJ2-7; D gene unclear. The length of the CDR3 is 14 residues. Per the germline V gene, CDR1 is LGHNA and CDR2 is YSLEER. V was pared by 5 bases and J by 0 bases, with 11 bases between. As DNA, the CDR3 is TGCGCCAGCAGCGTGGGCTACCCCTCCTACGAGCAGTACTTC. This gives the protein CASSVGYPSYEQYF.

Turning to this clone: Mismatch with germline at one junction end may stem from a read error. The gene calls are TRBV7-9 and TRBJ2-7; 8 nucleotides match TRBD2. The CDR3 runs to 17 residues. CDR1 and CDR2 (germline): SEHNR, FQNEAQ (reference sequence). DNA of the CDR3: TGTTCCAGCAGCTCTCTTCTGGCGGGAGGCCACTCCTACGAGCAGTACTTC. It translates to CSSSSLLAGGHSYEQYF.

This clone has just a few counts. The rearrangement links TRBV12-5 to TRBJ2-7, with D uncertain. The CDR3 runs to 12 residues. CDR1 is LGHNT and CDR2 is FRNRAP in the germline V gene. Trimming pared 6 bases from V and 1 base from J, leaving 7 bases between. CDR3 coding DNA: TGTGCTAGTGGCCTCCTTTCCTACGAGCAGTACTTC. This encodes CASGLLSYEQYF.